Following are 16 T cell receptor beta chains from one sample sequenced in a study of cytomegalovirus exposure and HLA in healthy donors. The PCR ran on 60 Vbeta and 13 Jbeta primers. The data were produced by immunoSEQ multiplex PCR, yet TCRdb's version contains in-frame clones alone and is incomplete. Of over 150,000 clones listed, about three quarters are singletons. The sample consisted of PBMCs. The receptors here all came from a woman in her thirties or forties in good health and CMV-seronegative.

This rearrangement joins TRBV6-5 to TRBJ1-5; D ambiguous. Germline V lookup: CDR1 MNHEY, CDR2 SVGAGI. Trimming took 5 bases from V and 5 from J, leaving 7 bases between them. This CDR3 spans 12 amino acids. CDR3 region: CASSDLYQPQHF. The CDR3 nucleotides read TGTGCCAGCAGTGACTTATATCAGCCCCAGCATTTT.

J is TRBJ1-4 and V is TRBV6-5; D is ambiguous. Trimming removed 0 bases at V and 5 bases at J, with 10 bases between. Germline CDR1 is MNHEY and CDR2 is SVGAGI. The CDR3 extends over 15 amino acids. The CDR3 nucleotides read TGTGCCAGCAGTTACTCGAATCCCGGGAATGAAAAACTGTTTTTT. Amino acids: CASSYSNPGNEKLFF.

This chain joins TRBV5-1 and TRBJ2-1; D might be TRBD1 (7 bases). The germline gives CDR1 SGHRS, CDR2 YFSETQ. This CDR3 has 14 amino acids. The germline V and J ends were trimmed by 8 bases and 1 base, with 13 bases remaining between them. The CDR3 nucleotides read TGCGCCAGTACGCGGGGACAGTCCTACAATGAGCAGTTCTTC. Translation gives CASTRGQSYNEQFF.

The genes are TRBV29-1 and TRBJ1-2; 7 bases map to TRBD1. Germline CDR1 and CDR2: SQVTM and ANQGSEA. V lost 5 bases, J lost 3 bases, and 6 bases stayed unmatched. The length of the CDR3 is 13 residues. The CDR3 coding sequence is TGCAGCGTTAACGCAGGGGGAGACTATGGCTACACCTTC. This translates into CSVNAGGDYGYTF.

The chain is built from TRBV6-5 and TRBJ1-2, with 7 nucleotides matching TRBD1. The CDR3 contains 15 residues. CDR1 is MNHEY, CDR2 SVGAGI, per germline. The V segment lost 3 bases and the J segment 8 bases; nucleotides outside the gene matches: 12. For the CDR3, the DNA is TGTGCCAGCAGTTATCGAGCAGGGGGGCAGGTGGGCTACACCTTC. As protein: CASSYRAGGQVGYTF.

This clone was found a few times. The chain couples TRBV27 to TRBJ2-2; D gene ambiguous. Trimming removed 3 bases from V and 7 bases from J, with 9 bases in between. Germline V gene lookup returns CDR1 MNHEY and CDR2 SMNVEV (reference sequence). This CDR3 has 13 residues. The chain's CDR3 is CASSFVRNGELFF. Written as DNA, the CDR3 is TGTGCCAGCAGTTTTGTGAGAAACGGGGAGCTGTTTTTT.

The chain couples TRBV11-3 to TRBJ1-1; D is uncertain. CDR1 is SGHNT, CDR2 YENEEA, per germline. CDR3 length equals 14 residues. V was pared by 5 bases and J by 1 base, with 11 bases between. This CDR3 is CASSTTQANTEAFF. The DNA for the CDR3 is TGTGCCAGCAGCACCACCCAAGCGAACACTGAAGCTTTCTTT.

The chain combines TRBV4-2 with TRBJ2-3; 10 nucleotides line up with TRBD2. Trimming removed 3 bases from V and 2 bases from J; junction bases left unmatched: 5. Germline V gene lookup returns CDR1 LGHNA and CDR2 YNFKEQ. The CDR3 is 16 residues long. The CDR3 DNA is TGTGCCAGCAGCCATTTACTAGCGGGGAACACAGATACGCAGTATTTT. The encoded protein is CASSHLLAGNTDTQYF.

The chain employs TRBV5-1 and TRBJ2-1, with 9 bases identical to TRBD2. The germline V gene has CDR1 SGHRS and CDR2 YFSETQ. After removal of 4 bases from V and 5 bases from J, the junction contained 10 bases not matched to a gene. CDR3 length equals 16 residues. CDR3 sequence reads: CASSIVSGGINNEQFF. Written as DNA, the CDR3 is TGCGCCAGCAGCATCGTAAGCGGGGGGATCAACAATGAGCAGTTCTTC.

Remarks on this clone: Since no conserved phenylalanine or tryptophan closes the CDR3, a read error is the likely cause. It is unclear where the CDR3 begins or ends on the DNA, so no DNA is shown, and the CDR3 is as TCRdb lists it. The gene calls are TRBV13 and TRBJ1-2; the table assigns TRBD1, which was not confirmed against the DNA. Per germline, CDR1 PRHDT and CDR2 FYEKMQ (reference sequence). A total of 10 residues make up the CDR3, ends included. The CDR3 loop reads CASSPEQGFT.

V gene TRBV6-1 combines with J gene TRBJ1-2; D possibly corresponds to TRBD1 (5 bases). The CDR3 extends over 14 amino acids. Germline lookup yields CDR1 MNHNS and CDR2 SASEGT. Trimming took off 4 bases at V and 7 bases at J, with 16 bases between the two ends. The CDR3 region has the DNA TGTGCCAGCAGTGTGTCGTCGCGGGACCGTGGCTACACCTTC. It translates to CASSVSSRDRGYTF.

The chain couples TRBV19 to TRBJ2-2, with TRBD1 matching 9 bases. V dropped 6 bases and J dropped 6; count of bases not matched to a gene: 2. Germline-derived CDR1 and CDR2 are LNHDA and SQIVND (reference sequence). The CDR3 is 13 residues long. CDR3 amino acids: CASSGQGPGELFF. In DNA, the CDR3 is TGTGCCAGTAGCGGACAGGGGCCCGGGGAGCTGTTTTTT.

This clone was seen only once. The chain employs TRBV23-1 and TRBJ2-3; the D is unclear. TRBV23-1 is an open reading frame whose function is uncertain. The CDR3 totals 16 residues. Trimming stripped 3 bases from V and 1 base from J, with 14 bases between. As DNA, the CDR3 is TGCGCCAGCAGTCACCCCAACGAGGTACGCACAGATACGCAGTATTTT. Amino acid sequence: CASSHPNEVRTDTQYF.

The genes are TRBV6-6 and TRBJ1-1; unclear D gene. Trimming removed 4 bases at V and 5 bases at J, with 5 bases between. CDR1 is MNHNY, CDR2 SVGAGI, per germline (reference sequence). CDR3 length: 11 amino acids. The CDR3 region has the DNA TGTGCCAGCAGTTCGGGGACTGAAGCTTTCTTT. Its protein product is CASSSGTEAFF.

The chain couples TRBV5-1 to TRBJ2-6, with no clear D. Trimming left V 3 bases short and J 0 bases short, with 28 bases between. CDR3 length: 22 amino acids. Germline loops: CDR1 SGHRS, CDR2 YFSETQ. The CDR3 is CASSSRQSSMQITSSGANVLTF. Here the CDR3 DNA reads TGCGCCAGCAGCTCCAGGCAGAGTTCCATGCAAATTACATCCTCTGGGGCCAACGTCCTGACTTTC.

The chain uses TRBV6-1 and TRBJ1-4; 7 bases match TRBD1. Germline CDR1 MNHNS, CDR2 SASEGT. CDR3 length equals 16 residues. With V trimmed by 1 base and J by 6 bases, 8 bases remained unmatched. The CDR3 DNA follows: TGTGCCAGCAGTGAAGAACAGGGGTCTGGAGATGAAAAACTGTTTTTT. This codes for CASSEEQGSGDEKLFF.